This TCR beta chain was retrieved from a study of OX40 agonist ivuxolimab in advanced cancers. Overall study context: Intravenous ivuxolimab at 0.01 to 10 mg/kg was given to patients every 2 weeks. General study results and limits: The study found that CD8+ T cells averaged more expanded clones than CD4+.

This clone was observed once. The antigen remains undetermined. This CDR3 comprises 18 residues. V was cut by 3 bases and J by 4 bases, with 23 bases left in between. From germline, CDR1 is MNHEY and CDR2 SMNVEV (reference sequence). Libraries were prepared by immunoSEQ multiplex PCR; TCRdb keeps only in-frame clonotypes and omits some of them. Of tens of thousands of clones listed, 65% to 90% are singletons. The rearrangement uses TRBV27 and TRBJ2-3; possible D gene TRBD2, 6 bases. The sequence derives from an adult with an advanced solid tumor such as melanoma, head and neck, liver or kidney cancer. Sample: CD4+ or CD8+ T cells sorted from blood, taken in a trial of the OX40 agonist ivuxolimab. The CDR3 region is CASSFGETPGGWADTQYF. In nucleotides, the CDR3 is TGTGCCAGCAGTTTCGGAGAAACCCCCGGGGGTTGGGCAGATACGCAGTATTTT.